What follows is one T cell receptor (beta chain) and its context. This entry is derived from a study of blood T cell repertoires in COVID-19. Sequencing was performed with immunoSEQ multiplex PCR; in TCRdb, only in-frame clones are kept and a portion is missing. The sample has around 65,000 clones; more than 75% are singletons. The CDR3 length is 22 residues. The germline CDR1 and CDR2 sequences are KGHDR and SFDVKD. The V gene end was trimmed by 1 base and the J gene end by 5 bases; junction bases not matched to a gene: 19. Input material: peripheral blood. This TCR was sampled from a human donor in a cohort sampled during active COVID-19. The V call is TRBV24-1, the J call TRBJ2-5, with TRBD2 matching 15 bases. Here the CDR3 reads CATSDFSPLLAEGTSGRETQYF. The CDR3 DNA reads TGTGCCACCAGTGATTTTTCCCCGCTTCTAGCTGAAGGGACTAGCGGGAGGGAGACCCAGTACTTC.